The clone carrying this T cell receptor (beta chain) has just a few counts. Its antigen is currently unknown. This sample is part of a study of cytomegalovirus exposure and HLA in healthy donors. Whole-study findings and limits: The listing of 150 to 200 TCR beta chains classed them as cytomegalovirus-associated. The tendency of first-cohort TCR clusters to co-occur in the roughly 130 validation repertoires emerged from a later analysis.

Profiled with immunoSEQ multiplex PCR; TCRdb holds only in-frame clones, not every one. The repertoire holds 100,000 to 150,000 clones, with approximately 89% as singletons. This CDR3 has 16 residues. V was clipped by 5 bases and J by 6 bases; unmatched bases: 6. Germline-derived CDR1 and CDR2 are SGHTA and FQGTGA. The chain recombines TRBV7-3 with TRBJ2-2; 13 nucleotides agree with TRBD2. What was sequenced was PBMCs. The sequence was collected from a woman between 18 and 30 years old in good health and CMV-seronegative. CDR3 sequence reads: CASSTSGGARPGELFF. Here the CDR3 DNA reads TGTGCCAGCAGCACTAGCGGGGGGGCCCGACCCGGGGAGCTGTTTTTT.